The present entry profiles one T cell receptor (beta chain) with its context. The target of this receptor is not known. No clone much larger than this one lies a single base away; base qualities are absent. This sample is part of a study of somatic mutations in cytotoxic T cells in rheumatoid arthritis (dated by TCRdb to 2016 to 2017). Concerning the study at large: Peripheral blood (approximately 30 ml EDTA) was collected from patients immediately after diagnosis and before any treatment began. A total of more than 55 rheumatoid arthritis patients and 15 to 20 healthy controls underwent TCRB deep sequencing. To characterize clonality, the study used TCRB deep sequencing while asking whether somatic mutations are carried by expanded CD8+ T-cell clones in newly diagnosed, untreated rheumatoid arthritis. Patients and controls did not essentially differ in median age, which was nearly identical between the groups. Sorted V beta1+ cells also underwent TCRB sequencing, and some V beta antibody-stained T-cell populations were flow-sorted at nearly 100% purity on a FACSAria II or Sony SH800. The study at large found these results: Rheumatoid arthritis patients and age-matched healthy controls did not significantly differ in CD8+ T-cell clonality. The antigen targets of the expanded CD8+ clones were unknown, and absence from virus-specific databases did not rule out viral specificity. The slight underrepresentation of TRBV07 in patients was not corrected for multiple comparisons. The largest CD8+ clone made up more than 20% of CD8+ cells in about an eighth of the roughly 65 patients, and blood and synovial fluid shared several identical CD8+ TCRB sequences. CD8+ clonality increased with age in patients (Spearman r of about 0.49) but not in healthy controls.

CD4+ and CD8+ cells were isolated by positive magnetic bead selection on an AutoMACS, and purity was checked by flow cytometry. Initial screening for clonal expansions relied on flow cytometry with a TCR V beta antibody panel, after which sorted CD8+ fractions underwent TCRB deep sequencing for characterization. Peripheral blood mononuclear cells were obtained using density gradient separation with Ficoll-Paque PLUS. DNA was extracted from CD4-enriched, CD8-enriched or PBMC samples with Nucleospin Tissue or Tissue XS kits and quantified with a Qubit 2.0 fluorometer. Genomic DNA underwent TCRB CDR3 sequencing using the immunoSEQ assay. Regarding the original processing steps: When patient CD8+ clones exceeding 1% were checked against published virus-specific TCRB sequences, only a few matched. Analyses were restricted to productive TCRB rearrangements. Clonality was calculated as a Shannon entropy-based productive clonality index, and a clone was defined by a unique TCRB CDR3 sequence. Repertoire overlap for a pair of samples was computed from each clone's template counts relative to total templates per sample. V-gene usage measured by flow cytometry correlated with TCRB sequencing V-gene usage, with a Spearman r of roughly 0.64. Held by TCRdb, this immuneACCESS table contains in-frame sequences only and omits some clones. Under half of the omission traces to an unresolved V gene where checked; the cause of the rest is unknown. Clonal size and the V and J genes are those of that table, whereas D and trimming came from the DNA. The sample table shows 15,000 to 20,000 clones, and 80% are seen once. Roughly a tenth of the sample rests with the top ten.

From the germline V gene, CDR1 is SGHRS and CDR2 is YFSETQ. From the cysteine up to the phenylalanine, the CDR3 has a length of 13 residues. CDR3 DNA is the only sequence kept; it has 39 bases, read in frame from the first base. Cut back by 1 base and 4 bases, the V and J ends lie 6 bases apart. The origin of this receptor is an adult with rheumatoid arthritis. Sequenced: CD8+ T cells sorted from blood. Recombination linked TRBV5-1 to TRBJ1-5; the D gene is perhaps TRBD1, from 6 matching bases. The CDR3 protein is CASSLRGNQPQHF. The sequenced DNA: TGCGCCAGCAGCTTGAGGGGGAATCAGCCCCAGCATTTT.